This TCR beta chain was captured in a study of blood T cells in healthy people across ages. Study results and limitations: Total diversity from one million sequenced T cells was likely underestimated. Compared with aged donors, long-lived donors showed fewer expanded clones, suggesting selection. Per million T cells, TCR beta diversity dropped roughly linearly as age increased.

Then a second PCR, running roughly 7 to 11 cycles, was carried out with a sample-barcoded 5' primer and a J-beta primer mix. Every cDNA molecule carried a tag from a template-switch adaptor bearing 12 random nucleotides. TCRdb re-analysed the 5' RACE reads in MiXCR, keeping a single row per CDR3 protein. The sample records about 800,000 distinct CDR3 sequences, around half being singletons. In the case of this clonotype: What it binds is not known.

Trimming cost V 3 bases and J 4 bases; bases outside gene matches: 7. The germline CDR1 and CDR2 sequences are MGHDK and SYGVNS. This CDR3 is 17 amino acids long. What was sequenced was blood. The chain links TRBV25-1 to TRBJ2-3, with 13 bases identical to TRBD2. This clonotype was sampled from an older man in good health. The CDR3 protein is CASSDIWTSGSADTQYF. CDR3 nucleotides: TGTGCCAGCAGTGACATTTGGACTAGCGGGAGCGCAGATACGCAGTATTTT.